The 10 T cell receptor beta chains given below trace back to one sample, sequenced in a study of shared clonotypes between healthy human individuals. The data were produced by immunoSEQ multiplex PCR, yet TCRdb's version contains in-frame clones alone and is incomplete. The sample has hundreds of thousands of clones; around 97% are singletons. The sequenced sample consisted of naive CD4+ T cells sorted from blood. Subset indicated: CD45RA+ positively selected. All receptors derive from a woman aged 30 to 39 in good health.

This clone occurred once. The J gene is TRBJ1-4, the V gene TRBV9; possible D gene TRBD1, 6 bases. The germline V gene has CDR1 SGDLS and CDR2 YYNGEE. The CDR3 has 17 amino acids. V was clipped by 4 bases and J by 7 bases, with 23 bases between them. The chain's CDR3 is CASSSGGRHFRGEKLFF. The CDR3 DNA reads as TGTGCCAGCAGCTCGGGGGGGCGACACTTTAGGGGTGAAAAACTGTTTTTT.

The V gene is TRBV9, the J gene TRBJ2-1; D remains ambiguous. Per germline, CDR1 SGDLS and CDR2 YYNGEE. The ends were cut back, 4 bases at V and 6 bases at J, with 14 bases in the middle. The CDR3 contains 14 residues. The CDR3 spells CASSPSPTANEQFF. Here the CDR3 DNA reads TGTGCCAGCAGCCCATCCCCCACGGCCAATGAGCAGTTCTTC.

The CDR3 loop reads CASNPNGETQYF. The CDR3 DNA reads TGTGCCAGCAACCCCAACGGGGAGACCCAGTACTTC. The genes are TRBV25-1 and TRBJ2-5; no clear D gene. The CDR3 is made up of 12 amino acids. CDR1 is MGHDK and CDR2 is SYGVNS in the germline V gene. Trimming removed 7 bases at V and 5 bases at J, with 11 bases between.

The V gene is TRBV29-1, the J gene TRBJ2-3; D possibly corresponds to TRBD2 (6 bases). CDR3 size: 14 residues. Germline V CDR1 and CDR2: SQVTM, ANQGSEA. Between the trimmed V and J ends, which lost 1 base and 9 bases, there was a span of 17 bases. The CDR3 sequence: CSVEGYGSTTTQYF. The DNA of the CDR3 is TGCAGCGTTGAAGGTTACGGGAGTACGACCACGCAGTATTTT.

This chain joins TRBV6-5 and TRBJ2-3, with D hard to call. Germline CDR1 is MNHEY and CDR2 is SVGAGI. This CDR3 is built from 14 residues. Trimming pared 8 bases from V and 1 base from J, leaving 13 bases between. CDR3 in DNA: TGTGCCAGCCCCCTTGGGCAGGGCACAGATACGCAGTATTTT. It translates to CASPLGQGTDTQYF.

The chain's CDR3 is CRSATNEKLFF. CDR3 DNA sequence: TGCAGGTCAGCAACTAATGAAAAACTGTTTTTT. V is TRBV29-1 and J is TRBJ1-4, with unresolved D. The CDR3 runs 11 residues. In germline, CDR1 is SQVTM, CDR2 ANQGSEA.

This clone was seen once. The J gene is TRBJ2-1, the V gene TRBV29-1; TRBD2 aligns across 12 bases. Unmatched junction bases numbered 23, after V lost 6 bases and J lost 2 bases. This CDR3 spans 21 amino acids. Germline V gives CDR1 SQVTM, CDR2 ANQGSEA. The chain's CDR3 is CSVRWDRDGTSGRITYNEQFF. DNA for the CDR3: TGCAGCGTCCGATGGGACAGGGATGGAACTAGCGGGAGGATTACCTACAATGAGCAGTTCTTC.

The gene calls are TRBV5-1 and TRBJ2-3; 9 bases match TRBD2. Losses at the gene ends were 4 bases for V and 0 bases for J; bases not matched to a gene: 9. CDR1 and CDR2 (germline): SGHRS, YFSETQ. The CDR3 runs to 17 residues. For the CDR3, the DNA is TGCGCCAGCAGCAGGGCCGTTCTAGCGGGAAGCACAGATACGCAGTATTTT. It translates to CASSRAVLAGSTDTQYF.

The CDR3 bases are TGCAGCGTGAGTAGACGATTAGGACAGGGAGGATCCGGGGATGGCTACACCTTC. Its protein product is CSVSRRLGQGGSGDGYTF. The gene calls are TRBV29-1 and TRBJ1-2, with TRBD1 identical over 8 bases. J was trimmed by 6 bases and V by 6 bases; bases with no gene match: 24. The CDR3 runs 18 residues. Per germline, CDR1 SQVTM and CDR2 ANQGSEA.

J is TRBJ2-7 and V is TRBV28; TRBD1 aligns across 8 bases. The CDR3 is 17 amino acids. The junction had 18 bases not matched to a gene; V was cut back by 7 bases and J by 4 bases. In germline, CDR1 is MDHEN, CDR2 SYDVKM. CDR3 DNA: TGTGCCAGCACTGGGGGGACCGGGACAGGCTATGGGTACGAGCAGTACTTC. Translation gives CASTGGTGTGYGYEQYF.